This paragraph covers one T cell receptor (beta chain) sequence. This sample is part of a study of blood T cell repertoires in COVID-19. Only in-frame clones appear in the TCRdb table, and some are missing; sequencing was by immunoSEQ multiplex PCR. The sample carries 45,000 to 60,000 clones, about 85% recorded once. This CDR3 is 13 amino acids long. This sequence joins TRBV21-1 and TRBJ2-7; the DNA was not used to check the table's D call, TRBD2. TRBV21-1 is a pseudogene segment. The sequencing input was peripheral blood. This sequence was found in a human donor in a cohort sampled during active COVID-19. The CDR3 nucleotides read TGTGCCAGCCCCCCCACTAGCTCCTACGAGCAGTACTTC. This gives the protein CASPPTSSYEQYF.